These 19 T cell receptor beta chains were all obtained from the same sample, sequenced in a study of radiotherapy plus CTLA-4 blockade in lung cancer. The protocol was immunoSEQ multiplex PCR, while the TCRdb copy is restricted to in-frame clones and leaves out a portion. The sample has more than 90,000 clones, just under 80% seen once. The sequenced sample was peripheral blood, obtained from a patient treated with radiotherapy plus ipilimumab. The receptors were gathered from a human donor with non-small cell lung cancer who had a partial response to radiotherapy plus ipilimumab.

The chain uses TRBV30 and TRBJ2-7; D might be TRBD1 (5 bases). With 2 bases removed from V and 4 bases from J, the gap between germline ends came to 12 bases. CDR1 and CDR2 from the germline V gene are GTSNPN and SVGIG (reference sequence). The CDR3 is made up of 13 amino acids. CDR3: CAWSSDSPYEQYF. In DNA form, the CDR3 reads TGTGCCTGGAGTAGCGACAGCCCGTACGAGCAGTACTTC.

The chain joins TRBV5-1 to TRBJ2-2, with 8 bases lining up with TRBD1. CDR3 length equals 16 residues. Germline values: CDR1 SGHRS, CDR2 YFSETQ. After removal of 4 bases from V and 4 bases from J, the junction contained 9 bases not matched to a gene. CDR3 amino acids: CASSTRQGTSTGELFF. The CDR3 DNA follows: TGCGCCAGCAGCACACGACAGGGGACTTCCACCGGGGAGCTGTTTTTT.

This rearrangement joins TRBV5-1 to TRBJ1-1, with TRBD1 matching 8 bases. CDR1 is SGHRS, CDR2 YFSETQ, per germline. The V gene end was trimmed by 8 bases and the J gene end by 4 bases; junction bases not matched to a gene: 10. The CDR3 spans 14 residues. The CDR3 reads CASHLTGAVTEAFF. The DNA for the CDR3 is TGCGCCAGTCACTTGACAGGGGCGGTCACTGAAGCTTTCTTT.

The chain carries TRBV4-3 and TRBJ2-1; TRBD2 matches 11 bases. Trimming cost V 0 bases and J 7 bases; bases outside gene matches: 2. The CDR3 contains 15 residues. Per germline, CDR1 LGHNA and CDR2 YSLEER. CDR3 sequence (DNA): TGCGCCAGCAGCCAAGATTGGACTAGCGGGAATGAGCAGTTCTTC. It translates to CASSQDWTSGNEQFF.

The rearrangement joins TRBV28 to TRBJ1-2, with a possible D match to TRBD1 (5 bases). V was cut by 8 bases and J by 4 bases, with 29 bases left in between. Germline-derived CDR1 and CDR2 are MDHEN and SYDVKM. This CDR3 has 18 residues. The CDR3: CASWNGGGSRSGVYGYTF. CDR3 sequence (DNA): TGTGCCAGCTGGAACGGCGGGGGGTCTCGGTCGGGGGTCTATGGCTACACCTTC.

The chain recombines TRBV5-1 with TRBJ2-7, with 8 bases that match TRBD1. V lost 0 bases and J lost 4; bases outside the gene matches: 3. Germline values: CDR1 SGHRS, CDR2 YFSETQ. The CDR3 covers 14 residues. The CDR3 loop is CASSLETGGYEQYF. The CDR3 DNA reads as TGCGCCAGCAGCTTGGAAACAGGGGGGTACGAGCAGTACTTC.

This rearrangement joins TRBV7-9 to TRBJ1-5; 11 bases fit TRBD1. CDR3 length: 16 amino acids. CDR1 is SEHNR and CDR2 is FQNEAQ in the germline V gene (reference sequence). V gave up 5 bases and J gave up 5 bases; unmatched junction bases: 8. This CDR3 reads CASSAGPGQGDQPQHF. In DNA, the CDR3 is TGTGCCAGCAGCGCAGGGCCGGGACAGGGGGATCAGCCCCAGCATTTT.

This clone was counted only a few times. The chain combines TRBV29-1 with TRBJ1-2; 9 nucleotides align to TRBD1. The CDR3 length is 12 residues. Per germline, CDR1 SQVTM and CDR2 ANQGSEA. V was pared by 5 bases and J by 4 bases, with 2 bases of the junction left unmatched. In nucleotides, the CDR3 is TGCAGCGTTTTGACAGGGGGCTATGGCTACACCTTC. Its translation is CSVLTGGYGYTF.

This chain connects TRBV10-1 to TRBJ2-7, with 7 bases matching TRBD1. The length of the CDR3 is 15 residues. With V trimmed by 7 bases and J by 2 bases, 11 bases remained unmatched. Germline values: CDR1 WNHNN, CDR2 SYGVQD (reference sequence). The CDR3 loop is CASTGCDRVTYEQYV. CDR3 nucleotides: TGCGCCAGCACAGGTTGCGACAGGGTAACCTACGAGCAGTACGTC.

This chain joins TRBV5-1 and TRBJ2-1; 8 bases fit TRBD1. The CDR3 length is 15 residues. Germline assignment: CDR1 SGHRS and CDR2 YFSETQ. With 4 bases clipped from V and 6 bases from J, the junction kept 9 bases outside the gene matches. The CDR3 protein is CASSPFGQGANEQFF. CDR3 DNA: TGCGCCAGCAGCCCGTTCGGCCAGGGGGCCAATGAGCAGTTCTTC.

This chain joins TRBV2 and TRBJ1-5, with 7 bases that match TRBD1. The V and J ends lost 6 bases and 3 bases, in that order; junction bases with no gene match: 5. The CDR3 totals 14 residues. CDR1 is SNHLY and CDR2 is FYNNEI in the germline V gene. Written as DNA, the CDR3 is TGTGCCAGCAGCCCAGGGACAGTCAATCAGCCCCAGCATTTT. It is translated as CASSPGTVNQPQHF.

This clone was seen a handful of times. The chain has TRBV7-2 and TRBJ1-2; 8 nucleotides agree with TRBD1. Germline V gene data show CDR1 as SGHTA and CDR2 as FQGNSA. With V trimmed by 5 bases and J by 3 bases, 11 bases remained unmatched. The CDR3 is made up of 16 amino acids. The CDR3 bases are TGTGCCAGCAGCCATGGGCCTCCAGGGGGCGACTATGGCTACACCTTC. This gives the protein CASSHGPPGGDYGYTF.

V is TRBV11-3 and J is TRBJ2-4; TRBD2 aligns across 7 bases. From germline, CDR1 is SGHNT and CDR2 YENEEA. CDR3 size: 16 residues. The V and J ends lost 5 bases and 0 bases, in that order; junction bases with no gene match: 7. The CDR3, as DNA: TGTGCCAGCAGCCCGGGAGGACCGAGAGCCAAAAACATTCAGTACTTC. Translating gives CASSPGGPRAKNIQYF.

The V call is TRBV19, the J call TRBJ2-1; tentative D call: TRBD1 (6 bases). V lost 4 bases and J lost 7, with 20 bases in between. CDR3 size: 16 residues. The germline CDR1 and CDR2 sequences are LNHDA and SQIVND (reference sequence). The CDR3 coding sequence is TGTGCCAGTAGTAGGGCCCTTACAGGGTTGGATAATGAGCAGTTCTTC. Translating gives CASSRALTGLDNEQFF.

The V gene is TRBV27, the J gene TRBJ2-7; 11 nucleotides agree with TRBD2. The CDR3 runs 19 residues. Per the germline V gene, CDR1 is MNHEY and CDR2 is SMNVEV (reference sequence). The trim removed 5 bases at V and 3 bases at J, leaving 18 bases unmatched. Here the CDR3 DNA reads TGTGCCAGCAGTCCTATAGCGGGAGGGCCCCAGATGTACTACTACGAGCAGTACTTC. This codes for CASSPIAGGPQMYYYEQYF.

The J gene is TRBJ2-2, the V gene TRBV30; the match to TRBD2 covers 8 bases. The V and J ends lost 2 bases and 1 base, in that order; junction bases with no gene match: 12. CDR1 and CDR2 (germline): GTSNPN, SVGIG (reference sequence). The CDR3 spans 18 residues. As DNA, the CDR3 is TGTGCCTGGAGTTCTTTTTCCCAGCGGGAGAAGAACACCGGGGAGCTGTTTTTT. Its protein product is CAWSSFSQREKNTGELFF.

There are many counts of this clone. The chain couples TRBV2 to TRBJ1-5; D is undetermined. Germline V gene data show CDR1 as SNHLY and CDR2 as FYNNEI. The CDR3 runs 15 residues. The germline V and J ends were trimmed by 7 bases and 5 bases, with 18 bases remaining between them. Written as DNA, the CDR3 is TGTGCCAGCAAGGGAGCAGGAACCTTATATCAGCCCCAGCATTTT. As protein: CASKGAGTLYQPQHF.

This chain joins TRBV29-1 and TRBJ2-2, with D maybe TRBD2 (5 bases). This CDR3 comprises 14 residues. The V gene's germline CDR1 is SQVTM and CDR2 ANQGSEA. Trimming removed 7 bases at V and 4 bases at J, with 16 bases between. The chain's CDR3 is CSGGSRAATGELFF. DNA for the CDR3: TGCAGCGGCGGGTCCCGGGCGGCCACCGGGGAGCTGTTTTTT.

The chain has TRBV2 and TRBJ1-2; 7 positions match TRBD1. V lost 3 bases, J lost 8 bases, and 6 bases stayed unmatched. The CDR3 covers 13 residues. Germline V gene data show CDR1 as SNHLY and CDR2 as FYNNEI. The CDR3 DNA is TGTGCCAGCAGTGAGGACAGGAATGTGGGCTACACCTTC. Amino acids: CASSEDRNVGYTF.